In its sample, the clone carrying this TCR beta chain was seen a few times. This table comes from immunoSEQ multiplex PCR, and its TCRdb copy is limited to in-frame clones, with some not included. The sample shows about 17,000 clones, over 75% of them seen only once. This specimen comes from a study of T cell changes during pregnancy in multiple sclerosis. The CDR3 is 11 residues long. In germline, CDR1 is SNHLY, CDR2 FYNNEI. J gave up 6 bases and V 6 bases, and 1 base lay outside the gene matches. The sample was CD8+ T cells from peripheral blood mononuclear cells, taken after pregnancy. The sequence derives from a female donor in good health, enrolled as a control in a pregnancy study. The chain has TRBV2 and TRBJ1-1; the match to TRBD1 covers 7 bases. The CDR3 sequence: CASRQGAEAFF. The CDR3 DNA reads TGTGCCAGCAGGCAGGGGGCTGAAGCTTTCTTT.